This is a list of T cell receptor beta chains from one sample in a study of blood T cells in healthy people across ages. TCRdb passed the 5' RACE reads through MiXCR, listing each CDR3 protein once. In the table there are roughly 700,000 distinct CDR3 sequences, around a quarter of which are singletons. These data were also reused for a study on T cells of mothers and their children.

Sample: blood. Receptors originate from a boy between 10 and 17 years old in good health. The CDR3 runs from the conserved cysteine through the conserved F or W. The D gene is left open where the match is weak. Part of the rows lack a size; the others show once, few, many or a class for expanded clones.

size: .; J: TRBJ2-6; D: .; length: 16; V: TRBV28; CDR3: CASSFRGAAGANVLTF; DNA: TGTGCCAGCAGTTTCAGAGGGGCGGCAGGGGCCAACGTCCTGACTTTC
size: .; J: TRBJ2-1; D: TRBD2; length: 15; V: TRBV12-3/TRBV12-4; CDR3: CASSSYSGRWNEQFF; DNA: TGTGCCAGCAGTTCATACAGCGGGAGATGGAATGAGCAGTTCTTC
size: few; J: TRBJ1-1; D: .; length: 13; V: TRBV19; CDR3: CASSIGRHTEAFF; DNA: TGCGCCAGTAGTATAGGACGGCACACTGAAGCCTTCTTT
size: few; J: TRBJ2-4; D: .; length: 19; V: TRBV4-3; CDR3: CASSQDRGQNKLAKNIQYF; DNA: TGCGCCAGCAGCCAAGACCGGGGGCAGAACAAACTAGCCAAAAACATTCAGTACTTC
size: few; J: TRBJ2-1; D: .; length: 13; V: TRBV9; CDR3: CASSVARVAEQFF; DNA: TGTGCCAGCAGCGTAGCCAGGGTGGCTGAGCAGTTCTTC
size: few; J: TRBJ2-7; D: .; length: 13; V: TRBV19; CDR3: CASSIGRDYEQYF; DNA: TGTGCCAGTAGTATCGGCAGGGACTACGAGCAGTACTTC
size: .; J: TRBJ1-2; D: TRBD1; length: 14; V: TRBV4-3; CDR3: CASSPSGTGFGYTF; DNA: TGCGCCAGCAGCCCTTCCGGGACAGGGTTTGGCTACACCTTC
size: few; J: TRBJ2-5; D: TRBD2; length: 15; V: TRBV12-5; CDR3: CASGLGAGGAETQYF; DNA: TGTGCTAGCGGTTTGGGGGCGGGAGGAGCAGAGACCCAGTACTTC
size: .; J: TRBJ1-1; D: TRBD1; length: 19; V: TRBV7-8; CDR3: CASSPRRWGQGGTYTEAFF; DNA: TGTGCCAGCAGCCCCCGTCGGTGGGGACAGGGGGGAACGTACACTGAAGCTTTCTTT
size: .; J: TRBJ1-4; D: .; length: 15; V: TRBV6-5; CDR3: CASSYGGGPGEKLFF; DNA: TGTGCCAGCAGTTATGGGGGGGGGCCGGGTGAAAAACTGTTTTTT
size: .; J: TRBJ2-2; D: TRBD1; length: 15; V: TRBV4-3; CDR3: CASSQAGGGTGELFF; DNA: TGCGCCAGCAGCCAAGCAGGGGGCGGCACCGGGGAGCTGTTTTTT
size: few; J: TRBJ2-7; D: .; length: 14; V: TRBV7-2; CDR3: CASSILLAAYEQYF; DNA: TGTGCCAGCAGCATACTCCTAGCTGCCTACGAGCAGTACTTC
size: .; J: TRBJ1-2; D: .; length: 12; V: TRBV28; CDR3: CASSFQGSGYTF; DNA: TGTGCCAGCAGTTTTCAGGGGAGCGGCTACACCTTC
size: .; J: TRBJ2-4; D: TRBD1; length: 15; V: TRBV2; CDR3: CASSEGQLAKNIQYF; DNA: TGTGCCAGCAGCGAGGGACAGCTAGCCAAAAACATTCAGTACTTC
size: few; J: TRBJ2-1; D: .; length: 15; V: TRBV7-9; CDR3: CASSFSGVSYNEQFF; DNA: TGTGCCAGCAGCTTTTCAGGGGTCTCCTACAATGAGCAGTTCTTC
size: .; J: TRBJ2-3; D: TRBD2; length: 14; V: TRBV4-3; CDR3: CARVPSGVPDTQYF; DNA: TGCGCCCGAGTCCCTAGCGGGGTTCCAGATACGCAGTATTTT
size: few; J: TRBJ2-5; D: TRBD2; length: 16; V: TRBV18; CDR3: CASSRGVAGPQETQYF; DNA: TGTGCCAGCTCACGTGGAGTAGCGGGTCCACAAGAGACCCAGTACTTC
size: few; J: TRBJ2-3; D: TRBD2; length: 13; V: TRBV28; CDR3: CAAGTTATDTQYF; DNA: TGTGCAGCCGGGACTACGGCCACAGATACGCAGTATTTT
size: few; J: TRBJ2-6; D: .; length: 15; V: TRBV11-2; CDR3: CASSPIRSGANVLTF; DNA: TGTGCCAGCAGCCCTATCCGGTCCGGGGCCAACGTCCTGACTTTC
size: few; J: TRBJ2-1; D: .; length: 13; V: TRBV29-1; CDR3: CSVGLSGQNEQFF; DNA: TGCAGCGTTGGGCTATCAGGGCAGAATGAGCAGTTCTTC
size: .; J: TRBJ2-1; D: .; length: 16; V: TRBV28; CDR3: CASSPPLGISYNEQFF; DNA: TGTGCCAGCAGCCCTCCCTTAGGGATCTCCTACAATGAGCAGTTCTTC
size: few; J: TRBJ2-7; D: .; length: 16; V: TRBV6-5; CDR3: CASSYSSLAPSYEQYF; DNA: TGTGCCAGCAGTTACTCGTCCCTAGCGCCTTCCTACGAGCAGTACTTC
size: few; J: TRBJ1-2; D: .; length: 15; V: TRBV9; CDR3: CASSGDRRTNYGYTF; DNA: TGTGCCAGCAGCGGAGACAGGAGAACTAACTATGGCTACACCTTC
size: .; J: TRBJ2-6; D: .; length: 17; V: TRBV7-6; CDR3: CASSLSGAVSGANVLTF; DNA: TGTGCCAGCAGCTTAAGTGGCGCGGTCTCTGGGGCCAACGTCCTGACTTTC
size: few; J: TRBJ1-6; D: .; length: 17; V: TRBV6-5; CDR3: CASSYALTSSYNSPLHF; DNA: TGTGCCAGCAGTTACGCCCTGACAAGCTCCTATAATTCACCCCTCCACTTT
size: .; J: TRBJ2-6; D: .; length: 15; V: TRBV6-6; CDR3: CASSSLGFGANVLTF; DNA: TGTGCCAGCAGTTCTCTGGGTTTTGGGGCCAACGTCCTGACTTTC
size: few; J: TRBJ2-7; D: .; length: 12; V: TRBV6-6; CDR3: CASSKTDYEQYF; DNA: TGTGCCAGCAGTAAGACAGACTACGAGCAGTACTTC
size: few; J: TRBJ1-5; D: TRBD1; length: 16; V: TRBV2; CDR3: CASSPRGQGGNQPQHF; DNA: TGTGCCAGCAGTCCTAGGGGGCAAGGTGGCAATCAGCCCCAGCATTTT
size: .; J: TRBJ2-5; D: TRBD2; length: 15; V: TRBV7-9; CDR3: CASSQGLARQETQYF; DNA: TGTGCCAGCAGCCAGGGACTAGCGCGGCAAGAGACCCAGTACTTC
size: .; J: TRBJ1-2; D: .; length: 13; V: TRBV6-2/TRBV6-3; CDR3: CASSHRSAYGYTF; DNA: TGTGCCAGCAGTCACAGGTCCGCCTATGGCTACACCTTC
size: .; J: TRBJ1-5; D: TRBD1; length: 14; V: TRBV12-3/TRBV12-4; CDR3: CASSSQGYNQPQHF; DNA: TGTGCCAGCAGTTCACAGGGGTACAATCAGCCCCAGCATTTT
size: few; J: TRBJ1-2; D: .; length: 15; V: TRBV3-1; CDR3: CASSPFDRPNYGYTF; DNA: TGTGCCAGCAGCCCCTTCGACAGGCCGAACTATGGCTACACCTTC
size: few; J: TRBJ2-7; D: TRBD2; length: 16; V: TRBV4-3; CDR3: CASSLIESGVTYEQYF; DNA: TGCGCCAGCAGCCTTATAGAGAGCGGGGTCACCTACGAGCAGTACTTC
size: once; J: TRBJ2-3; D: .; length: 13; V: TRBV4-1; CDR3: CASSLLRIDTQYF; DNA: TGCGCCAGCAGCCTGCTCCGAATAGATACGCAGTATTTT
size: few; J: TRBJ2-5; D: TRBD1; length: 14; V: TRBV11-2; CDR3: CASSLVEGRTGLYF; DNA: TGTGCCAGCAGCTTAGTTGAGGGCCGGACAGGGTTGTACTTC
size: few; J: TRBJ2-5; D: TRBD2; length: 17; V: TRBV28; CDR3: CASSPRLGLAAEETQYF; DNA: TGTGCCAGCAGTCCCCGCCTAGGACTAGCGGCTGAGGAGACCCAGTACTTC
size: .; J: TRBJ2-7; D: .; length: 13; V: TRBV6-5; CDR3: CASRYRSSYEQYF; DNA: TGTGCCAGCAGATACCGGTCGTCCTACGAGCAGTACTTC
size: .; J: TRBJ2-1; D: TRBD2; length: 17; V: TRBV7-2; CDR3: CASSHGASGLILNEQFF; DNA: TGTGCCAGCAGCCACGGCGCTAGCGGGCTCATTCTCAATGAGCAGTTCTTC
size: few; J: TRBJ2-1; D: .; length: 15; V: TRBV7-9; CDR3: CASSPAASTYNEQFF; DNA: TGTGCCAGCAGCCCAGCGGCGTCGACCTACAATGAGCAGTTCTTC
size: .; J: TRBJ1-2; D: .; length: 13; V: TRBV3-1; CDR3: CASSQGWNYGYTF; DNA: TGTGCCAGCAGCCAAGGCTGGAACTATGGCTACACCTTC
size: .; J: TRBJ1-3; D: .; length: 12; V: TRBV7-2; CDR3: CASTRSGNTIYF; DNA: TGTGCCAGCACGAGGTCTGGAAACACCATATATTTT
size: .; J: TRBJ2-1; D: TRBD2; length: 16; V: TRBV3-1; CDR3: CASSLVLAGILDEQFF; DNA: TGTGCCAGCAGCCTGGTGCTAGCGGGAATACTGGATGAGCAGTTCTTC
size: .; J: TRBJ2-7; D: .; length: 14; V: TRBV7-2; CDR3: CASSQGRTIYEQYF; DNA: TGTGCCAGCAGCCAAGGGAGGACAATCTACGAGCAGTACTTC
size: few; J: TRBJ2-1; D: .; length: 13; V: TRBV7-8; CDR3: CASSLEIGNEQFF; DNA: TGTGCCAGCAGCTTAGAGATCGGTAATGAGCAGTTCTTC
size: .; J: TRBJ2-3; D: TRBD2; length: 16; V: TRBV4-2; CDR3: CASSPLSSGNTDTQYF; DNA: TGTGCCAGCAGCCCCCTCAGTAGCGGGAACACAGATACGCAGTATTTT
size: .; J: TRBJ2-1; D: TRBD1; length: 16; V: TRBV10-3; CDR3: CAISESLEGQGNEQFF; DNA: TGTGCCATCAGTGAGTCCCTAGAGGGACAGGGCAATGAGCAGTTCTTC
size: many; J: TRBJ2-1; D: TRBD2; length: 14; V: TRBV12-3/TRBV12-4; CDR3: CASSLAGGFNEQFF; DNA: TGTGCCAGCAGTCTAGCGGGAGGATTCAATGAGCAGTTCTTC
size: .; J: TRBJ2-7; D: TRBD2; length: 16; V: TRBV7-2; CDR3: CASSLISGAGNYEQYF; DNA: TGTGCCAGCAGCTTAATTTCTGGAGCGGGAAACTACGAGCAGTACTTC